The 2 T cell receptor beta chains given below trace back to one sample, sequenced in a study of CXCR3 chemokines and chemotherapy response in bladder cancer. TCRdb reprocessed the PCR reads with MiXCR, giving one entry per CDR3 protein. The data contain a few thousand distinct CDR3 sequences, roughly 14% of them singletons. The material was obtained from a patient whose treatment included neoadjuvant chemotherapy. These receptors originate from a human donor with bladder cancer that responded to neoadjuvant chemotherapy.

This clonotype was counted many times. This rearrangement joins TRBV20-1 to TRBJ2-5; possibly TRBD1 for D (5 bases). Trimming took off 5 bases at V and 2 bases at J, with 15 bases between the two ends. The CDR3 has 14 residues. The germline gives CDR1 DFQATT, CDR2 SNEGSKA (reference sequence). The CDR3 loop is CSALPLGQQETQYF. The CDR3 DNA sequence: TGCAGTGCTCTACCCCTGGGGCAACAAGAGACCCAGTACTTC.

This clonotype is judged medium-sized (0.01 to 0.1%). V is TRBV5-4 and J is TRBJ2-4; TRBD1 agrees at 9 bases. CDR3 length equals 14 residues. CDR1 and CDR2 (germline): SGHNT, YYREEE (reference sequence). With 9 bases clipped from V and 7 bases from J, the junction kept 11 bases outside the gene matches. CDR3: CATRGTGWGNIQYF. The DNA of the CDR3 is TGTGCCACCAGAGGGACAGGGTGGGGGAACATTCAGTACTTC.